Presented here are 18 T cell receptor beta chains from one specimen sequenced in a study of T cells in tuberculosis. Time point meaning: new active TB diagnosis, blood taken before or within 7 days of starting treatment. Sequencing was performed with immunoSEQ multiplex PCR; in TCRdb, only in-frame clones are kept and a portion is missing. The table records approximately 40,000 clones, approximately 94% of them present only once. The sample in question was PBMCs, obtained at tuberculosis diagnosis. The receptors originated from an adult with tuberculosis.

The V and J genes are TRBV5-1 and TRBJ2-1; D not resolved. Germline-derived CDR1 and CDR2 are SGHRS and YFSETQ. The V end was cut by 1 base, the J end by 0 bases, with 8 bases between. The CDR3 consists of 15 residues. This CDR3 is CASSLTKRSYNEQFF. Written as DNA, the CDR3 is TGCGCCAGCAGCTTGACTAAGCGCTCCTACAATGAGCAGTTCTTC.

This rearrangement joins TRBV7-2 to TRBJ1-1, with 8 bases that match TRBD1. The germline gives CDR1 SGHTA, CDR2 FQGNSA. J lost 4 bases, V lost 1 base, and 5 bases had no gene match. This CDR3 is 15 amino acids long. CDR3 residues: CASSLVPGGGTEAFF. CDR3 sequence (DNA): TGTGCCAGCAGCTTAGTCCCAGGGGGCGGCACTGAAGCTTTCTTT.

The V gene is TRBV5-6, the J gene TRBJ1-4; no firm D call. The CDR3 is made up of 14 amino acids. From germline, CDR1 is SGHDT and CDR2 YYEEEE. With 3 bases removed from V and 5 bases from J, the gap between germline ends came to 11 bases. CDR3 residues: CASSSRVSNEKLFF. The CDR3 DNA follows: TGTGCCAGCAGCTCCCGGGTCTCCAATGAAAAACTGTTTTTT.

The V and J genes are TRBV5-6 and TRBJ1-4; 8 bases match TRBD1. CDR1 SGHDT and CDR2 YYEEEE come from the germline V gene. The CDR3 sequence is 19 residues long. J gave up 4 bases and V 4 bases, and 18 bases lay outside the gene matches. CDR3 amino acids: CASSPRFVRGPRLNEKLFF. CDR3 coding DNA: TGTGCCAGCAGCCCCCGTTTCGTCAGGGGGCCTCGTCTTAATGAAAAACTGTTTTTT.

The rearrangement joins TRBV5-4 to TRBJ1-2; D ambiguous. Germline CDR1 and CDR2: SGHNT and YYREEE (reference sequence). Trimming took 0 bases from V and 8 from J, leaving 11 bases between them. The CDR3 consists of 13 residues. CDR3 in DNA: TGTGCCAGCAGCTTGGCGGTGATGGGCGGCTACACCTTC. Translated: CASSLAVMGGYTF.

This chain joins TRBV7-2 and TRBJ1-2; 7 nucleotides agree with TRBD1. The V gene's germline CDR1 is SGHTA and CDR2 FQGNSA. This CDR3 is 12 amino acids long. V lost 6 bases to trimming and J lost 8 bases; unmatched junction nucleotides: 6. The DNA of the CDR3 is TGTGCCAGCAGACCGACAGGGTCCGGCTACACCTTC. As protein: CASRPTGSGYTF.

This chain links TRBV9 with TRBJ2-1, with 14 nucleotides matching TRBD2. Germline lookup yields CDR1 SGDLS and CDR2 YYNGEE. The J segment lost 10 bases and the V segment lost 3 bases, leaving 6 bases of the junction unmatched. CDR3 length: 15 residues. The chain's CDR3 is CASSETSGGAWEQFF. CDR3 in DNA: TGTGCCAGCAGCGAGACTAGCGGGGGGGCCTGGGAGCAGTTCTTC.

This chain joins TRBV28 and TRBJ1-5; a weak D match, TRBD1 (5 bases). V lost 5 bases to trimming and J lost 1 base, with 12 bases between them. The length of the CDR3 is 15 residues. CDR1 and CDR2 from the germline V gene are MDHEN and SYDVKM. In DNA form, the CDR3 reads TGTGCCAGCAGTATGGGACTCCTGAGCAATCAGCCCCAGCATTTT. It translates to CASSMGLLSNQPQHF.

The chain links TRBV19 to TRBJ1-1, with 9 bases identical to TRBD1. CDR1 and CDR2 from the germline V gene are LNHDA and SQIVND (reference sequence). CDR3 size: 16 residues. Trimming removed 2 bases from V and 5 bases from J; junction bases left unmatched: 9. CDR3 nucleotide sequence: TGTGCCAGTAGTATAAGGGACAGGGTATCAGGGACTGAAGCTTTCTTT. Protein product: CASSIRDRVSGTEAFF.

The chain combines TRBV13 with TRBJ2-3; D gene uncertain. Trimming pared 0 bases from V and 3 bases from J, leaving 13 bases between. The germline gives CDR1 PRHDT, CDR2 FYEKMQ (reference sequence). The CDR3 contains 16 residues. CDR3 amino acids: CASSLGAPALTDTQYF. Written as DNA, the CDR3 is TGTGCCAGCAGCTTAGGTGCTCCTGCCCTAACAGATACGCAGTATTTT.

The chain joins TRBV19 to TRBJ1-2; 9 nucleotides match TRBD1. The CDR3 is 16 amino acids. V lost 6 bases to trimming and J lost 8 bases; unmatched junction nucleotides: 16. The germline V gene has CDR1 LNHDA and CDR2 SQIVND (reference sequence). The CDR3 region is CASSYKQGAKISGYTF. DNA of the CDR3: TGTGCCAGTAGCTACAAACAGGGGGCGAAGATAAGCGGCTACACCTTC.

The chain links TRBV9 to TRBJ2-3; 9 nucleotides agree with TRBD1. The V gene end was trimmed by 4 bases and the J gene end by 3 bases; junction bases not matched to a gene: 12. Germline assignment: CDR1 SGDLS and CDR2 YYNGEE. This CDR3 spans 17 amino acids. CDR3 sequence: CASSPQWGDRATDTQYF. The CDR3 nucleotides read TGTGCCAGCAGCCCGCAATGGGGGGACAGGGCGACAGATACGCAGTATTTT. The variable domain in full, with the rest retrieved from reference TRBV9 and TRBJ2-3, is DSGVTQTPKHLITATGQRVTLRCSPRSGDLSVYWYQQSLDQGLQFLIQYYNGEERAKGNILERFSAQQFPDLHSELNLSSLELGDSALYFCASSPQWGDRATDTQYFGPGTRLTVL.

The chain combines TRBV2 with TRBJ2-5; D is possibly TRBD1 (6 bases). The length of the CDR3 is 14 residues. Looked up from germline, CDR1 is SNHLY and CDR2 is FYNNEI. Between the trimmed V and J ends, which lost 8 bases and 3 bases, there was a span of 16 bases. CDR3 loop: CASGSRQDKETQYF. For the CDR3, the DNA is TGTGCCAGCGGAAGCCGACAGGACAAAGAGACCCAGTACTTC.

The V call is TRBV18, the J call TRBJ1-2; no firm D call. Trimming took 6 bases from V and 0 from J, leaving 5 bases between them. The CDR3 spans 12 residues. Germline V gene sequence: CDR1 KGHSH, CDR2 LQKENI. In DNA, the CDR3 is TGTGCCAGCTCTCTAGCTAACTATGGCTACACCTTC. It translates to CASSLANYGYTF.

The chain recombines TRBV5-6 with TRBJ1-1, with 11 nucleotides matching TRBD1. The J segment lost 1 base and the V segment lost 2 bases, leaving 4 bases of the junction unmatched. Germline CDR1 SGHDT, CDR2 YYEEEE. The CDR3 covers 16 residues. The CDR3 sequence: CASSFGQGAANTEAFF. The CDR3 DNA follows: TGTGCCAGCAGCTTTGGACAGGGGGCTGCGAACACTGAAGCTTTCTTT.

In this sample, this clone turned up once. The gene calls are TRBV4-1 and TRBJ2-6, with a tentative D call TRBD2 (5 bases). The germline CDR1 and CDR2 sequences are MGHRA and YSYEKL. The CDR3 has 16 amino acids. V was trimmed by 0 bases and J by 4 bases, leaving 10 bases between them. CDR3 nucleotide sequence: TGCGCCAGCAGCCAAGAGAGCCTAGCCGGGGCCAACGTCCTGACTTTC. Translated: CASSQESLAGANVLTF.

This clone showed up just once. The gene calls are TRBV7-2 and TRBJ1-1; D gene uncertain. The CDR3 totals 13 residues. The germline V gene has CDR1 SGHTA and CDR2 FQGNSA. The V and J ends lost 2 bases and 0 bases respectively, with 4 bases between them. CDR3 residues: CASSLIMNTEAFF. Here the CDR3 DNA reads TGTGCCAGCAGCTTAATCATGAACACTGAAGCTTTCTTT.

As DNA, the CDR3 is TGTGCCAGCAGTCTTGGATTGACTAGCGGCACAGATACGCAGTATTTT. Translation gives CASSLGLTSGTDTQYF. V and J are TRBV27 and TRBJ2-3, with 8 bases fitting TRBD2. Per germline, CDR1 MNHEY and CDR2 SMNVEV (reference sequence). J lost 1 base, V lost 5 bases, and 8 bases had no gene match. The CDR3 contains 16 residues.